This TCR beta chain was sequenced during a study of blood T cell repertoires in COVID-19. Across the whole study: Both acute and convalescent COVID-19 samples were obtained from the United States, Italy and Spain. T cells, B-cell-depleted T cells, or PBMCs provided the cDNA or gDNA that served as material.

In the original analysis: Amplification from reference gene primers served as the basis for estimated nucleated cell counts. Measured with immunoSEQ multiplex PCR; TCRdb has only the in-frame clones, and not every one. V, J and clone size are taken as reported in that table, and D and trimming were inferred from the DNA itself. The sample holds 150,000 to 180,000 clones, about 90% seen once. The sample taken for sequencing was peripheral blood. This sequence originates from a man aged 45 to 65 with acute or convalescent COVID-19.

CDR3 DNA sequence: TGTGCCAGCAGCGCCCCCTCCGCGGGAGGGCCTCTTTATTACGAGCAGTACTTC. Translating gives CASSAPSAGGPLYYEQYF. V and J are TRBV7-9 and TRBJ2-7; 9 positions match TRBD2. The CDR3 consists of 18 residues. Trimming removed 5 bases from V and 4 bases from J; junction bases left unmatched: 18. CDR1 is SEHNR and CDR2 is FQNEAQ in the germline V gene (reference sequence).